Shown below are 27 T cell receptor beta chains from a single sample sequenced in a study of T cells in Graves' hyperthyroidism and ophthalmopathy. Template material for amplifying TCR beta CDR3 regions consisted of RNA transcripts. In the first-round RT-PCR of the TCR CDR3, the HTBI primer set was used. Via MiXCR, TCRdb re-called the multiplex PCR reads, giving one row per CDR3 protein. Among a few hundred thousand distinct CDR3 sequences listed, more than 15% were seen once. Sequenced: blood. Every receptor here comes from a woman in her thirties with Graves' hyperthyroidism.

This chain links TRBV6-2 or TRBV6-3 with TRBJ2-5; 7 bases match TRBD2. The germline V gene has CDR1 MNHEY and CDR2 SVGEGT. Trimming at V came to 7 bases and at J to 7 bases, leaving 9 bases not matched to a gene. The CDR3 totals 13 residues. Here the CDR3 DNA reads TGTGCCAGCACCAAGGGCGGGAGTGGGACCCAGTACTTC. Protein product: CASTKGGSGTQYF.

This rearrangement joins TRBV14 to TRBJ2-2; TRBD2 agrees at 9 bases. The junction had 9 bases not matched to a gene; V was cut back by 0 bases and J by 4 bases. The CDR3 has 18 residues. The germline CDR1 and CDR2 sequences are SGHDN and FVKESK. CDR3 sequence (DNA): TGTGCCAGCAGCCAAGATCTAGCGGGAATCTCGCCCACCGGGGAGCTGTTTTTT. Its translation is CASSQDLAGISPTGELFF.

The sample holds many counts of this clonotype. CDR3 amino acids: CASSQLYEQYF. CDR3 nucleotides: TGTGCCAGCAGCCAGCTCTACGAGCAGTACTTC. J is TRBJ2-7 and V is TRBV3-1; unclear D gene. V dropped 3 bases and J dropped 3 bases, with 3 bases sitting between them. The CDR3 contains 11 residues. Germline lookup yields CDR1 LGHDT and CDR2 YNNKEL (reference sequence).

This clonotype showed up many times. The chain has TRBV27 and TRBJ2-4, with D possibly being TRBD2 (6 bases). Trimming pared 5 bases from V and 9 bases from J, leaving 20 bases between. Germline loops: CDR1 MNHEY, CDR2 SMNVEV (reference sequence). The CDR3 is made up of 15 amino acids. In DNA form, the CDR3 reads TGTGCCAGCAGTCCCGGGACTCCAACCCTTTCCATTCAGTACTTC. Its translation is CASSPGTPTLSIQYF.

The rearrangement joins TRBV3-1 to TRBJ2-7; D gene ambiguous. The CDR3 is 16 residues long. V was cut by 4 bases and J by 2 bases, with 18 bases left in between. Germline CDR1 reads LGHDT; CDR2 reads YNNKEL (reference sequence). The CDR3 bases are TGTGCCAGCAGCCCCTACCGACTCGCGGAGACCTACGAGCAGTACTTC. It translates to CASSPYRLAETYEQYF.

The chain has TRBV28 and TRBJ2-7, with a weak D call TRBD1 (6 bases). V gave up 5 bases and J gave up 3 bases, with 14 bases separating them. The CDR3 has 14 amino acids. CDR1 is MDHEN, CDR2 SYDVKM, per germline. DNA for the CDR3: TGTGCCAGCAGTCCACAGGGCAATTACTACGAGCAGTACTTC. This sequence encodes CASSPQGNYYEQYF.

The V call is TRBV3-1, the J call TRBJ2-1; TRBD1 or TRBD2 may be the D gene (5 bases each). The CDR3 sequence is 16 residues long. Trimming took off 2 bases at V and 7 bases at J, with 18 bases between the two ends. Germline V gene data show CDR1 as LGHDT and CDR2 as YNNKEL (reference sequence). CDR3 protein: CASSQRAGTQWNEQFF. CDR3 nucleotides: TGTGCCAGCAGCCAACGAGCCGGGACCCAGTGGAATGAGCAGTTCTTC.

This clonotype was recorded at least ten times. CDR3 bases: TGTGCCAGCAGCCCATTGCAGGGGTCATCTCCCCGTCTCGAGCAGTACTTC. Residues: CASSPLQGSSPRLEQYF. This chain uses TRBV11-3 with TRBJ2-7; D possibly corresponds to TRBD1 (6 bases). CDR1 is SGHNT and CDR2 is YENEEA in the germline V gene. V lost 5 bases, J lost 6 bases, and 26 bases lay in between. The CDR3 runs to 17 residues.

This clonotype was seen many times. This sequence joins TRBV28 and TRBJ1-5; a weak D match, TRBD1 (5 bases). V lost 5 bases, J lost 3 bases, and 23 bases lay in between. Germline V CDR1 and CDR2: MDHEN, SYDVKM. The CDR3 covers 18 residues. The CDR3 region has the DNA TGTGCCAGCAGTCCGAACCTTTTTCGGGGGATTCTCAATCAGCCCCAGCATTTT. As protein: CASSPNLFRGILNQPQHF.

Concerning this clonotype: This clone may be a read error of a much larger clone one base away. The V and J genes are TRBV5-1 and TRBJ2-3; D might be TRBD2 (6 bases). This CDR3 spans 15 amino acids. The germline CDR1 and CDR2 sequences are SGHRS and YFSETQ. The CDR3 loop is CASSLGGLRTGTQYF. The CDR3, as DNA: TGCGCCAGCAGCTTGGGGGGACTTCGCACAGGTACGCAGTATTTT.

This clonotype was seen repeatedly, ten times or more. The chain joins TRBV7-9 to TRBJ1-1; 7 positions match TRBD1. The CDR3 is 15 residues long. V lost 5 bases to trimming and J lost 2 bases; unmatched junction nucleotides: 8. CDR1 SEHNR and CDR2 FQNEAQ come from the germline V gene (reference sequence). The CDR3 sequence: CASSSPGQLNTEAFF. The CDR3 DNA sequence: TGTGCCAGCAGCAGCCCGGGACAGCTAAACACTGAAGCTTTCTTT.

This clonotype was observed many times. V gene TRBV27 combines with J gene TRBJ1-1, with TRBD1 matching over 8 bases. The CDR3 spans 15 residues. Trimming removed 4 bases from V and 3 bases from J; junction bases left unmatched: 7. CDR1 and CDR2 from the germline V gene are MNHEY and SMNVEV (reference sequence). The CDR3 DNA follows: TGTGCCAGCAGTTCCAGGGGGCTCGGGGACACTGAAGCTTTCTTT. Encoded protein: CASSSRGLGDTEAFF.

The sample holds many counts of this clonotype. The V gene is TRBV7-2, the J gene TRBJ2-3; D assignment may be TRBD1 or TRBD2 (5 bases each). The CDR3 is 14 amino acids. Trimming left V 6 bases short and J 4 bases short, with 14 bases between. CDR1 and CDR2 from the germline V gene are SGHTA and FQGNSA. CDR3: CASRTGTEADTQYF. In DNA form, the CDR3 reads TGTGCCAGCAGAACCGGGACGGAAGCAGATACGCAGTATTTT.

This chain joins TRBV4-3 and TRBJ2-2; 12 nucleotides match TRBD2. The CDR3 is made up of 17 amino acids. Germline loops: CDR1 LGHNA, CDR2 YSLEER. J gave up 2 bases and V 2 bases, and 3 bases lay outside the gene matches. This CDR3 is CASSQYGLAGNTGELFF. The DNA of the CDR3 is TGCGCCAGCAGCCAATACGGACTAGCGGGAAACACCGGGGAGCTGTTTTTT.

The CDR3 region is CASSINGQKGNQPQHF. The CDR3 DNA reads TGTGCCAGCAGTATTAACGGACAGAAGGGCAATCAGCCCCAGCATTTT. The rearrangement uses TRBV27 and TRBJ1-5, with D maybe TRBD1 (6 bases). Looked up from germline, CDR1 is MNHEY and CDR2 is SMNVEV (reference sequence). V lost 5 bases, J lost 2 bases, and 16 bases lay in between. CDR3 length: 16 residues.

In its sample, this clonotype was seen many times. The chain employs TRBV6-6 and TRBJ2-1; tentatively, D is TRBD2 (6 bases). CDR1 and CDR2 from the germline V gene are MNHNY and SVGAGI (reference sequence). The CDR3 is 16 amino acids. V lost 2 bases to trimming and J lost 4 bases, with 15 bases between them. In DNA, the CDR3 is TGTGCCAGCAGTTACGGAGCTAGACGGGAGTACAATGAGCAGTTCTTC. Its translation: CASSYGARREYNEQFF.

This clonotype was counted between two and nine times. This rearrangement joins TRBV9 to TRBJ2-2; perhaps TRBD1 as D (5 bases). The CDR3 covers 15 residues. Germline V gene data show CDR1 as SGDLS and CDR2 as YYNGEE. Between the trimmed V and J ends, which lost 5 bases and 1 base, there was a span of 12 bases. The CDR3 loop reads CASSGEQGNTGELFF. DNA of the CDR3: TGTGCCAGCAGTGGAGAGCAGGGGAACACCGGGGAGCTGTTTTTT.

This clonotype has just a few counts. The chain recombines TRBV6-1 with TRBJ2-3; D unclear. Germline V lookup: CDR1 MNHNS, CDR2 SASEGT. This CDR3 is built from 12 residues. V was pared by 3 bases and J by 13 bases, with 14 bases between. The CDR3 loop is CASSDSESRKYF. The CDR3 DNA reads as TGTGCCAGCAGTGATTCGGAGAGTAGGAAGTATTTT.

Many counts were recorded for this clonotype. The V call is TRBV6-5, the J call TRBJ1-3, with D maybe TRBD1 (6 bases). Per the germline V gene, CDR1 is MNHEY and CDR2 is SVGAGI. CDR3 length: 16 residues. Trimming removed 0 bases from V and 4 bases from J, with 13 bases in between. In nucleotides, the CDR3 is TGTGCCAGCAGTTACTCTTCGGGGGCGCCCGGAAACACCATATATTTT. This gives the protein CASSYSSGAPGNTIYF.

This clonotype was recorded at least ten times. This chain links TRBV28 with TRBJ2-1, with D hard to call. The CDR3 sequence is 12 residues long. Germline CDR1 reads MDHEN; CDR2 reads SYDVKM. V gave up 6 bases and J gave up 10 bases, with 13 bases separating them. The CDR3 protein is CASSTRIREQFF. The CDR3 DNA is TGTGCCAGCAGCACGCGGATCAGAGAGCAGTTCTTC.

Many counts were recorded for this clonotype. V usage is TRBV7-9 and J usage is TRBJ1-3, with D hard to call. Germline V CDR1 and CDR2: SEHNR, FQNEAQ (reference sequence). V lost 2 bases and J 0 bases, leaving 8 bases between the germline ends. CDR3 length: 15 residues. CDR3 sequence reads: CASSLSSHSGNTIYF. DNA of the CDR3: TGTGCCAGCAGCTTATCTTCACACTCTGGAAACACCATATATTTT.

This clonotype was found a few times. The V gene is TRBV27, the J gene TRBJ2-7; D is possibly TRBD1 or TRBD2 (6 bases each). V lost 1 base to trimming and J lost 2 bases, with 12 bases between them. From germline, CDR1 is MNHEY and CDR2 SMNVEV (reference sequence). The CDR3 is 15 residues long. Here the CDR3 DNA reads TGTGCCAGCAGTTTATTGTCTCGGGGGCCCTACGAGCAGTACTTC. It translates to CASSLLSRGPYEQYF.

This clonotype was seen many times. The chain combines TRBV27 with TRBJ2-1; D tentatively fits TRBD1 or TRBD2 (5 bases each). The germline gives CDR1 MNHEY, CDR2 SMNVEV (reference sequence). V was cut by 7 bases and J by 0 bases, with 13 bases left in between. The CDR3 contains 15 residues. The CDR3, as DNA: TGTGCCAGCACCCAAGAGGGGTCCTCCTACAATGAGCAGTTCTTC. It codes for CASTQEGSSYNEQFF.

This chain uses TRBV6-1 with TRBJ2-3; the D gene is possibly TRBD1 (6 bases). The CDR3 loop spans 15 amino acids. CDR1 MNHNS and CDR2 SASEGT come from the germline V gene. V was cut by 5 bases and J by 3 bases, with 15 bases left in between. Written as DNA, the CDR3 is TGTGCCAGCAGTTATATGAGCAGGGGTACAGATACGCAGTATTTT. Translating it yields CASSYMSRGTDTQYF.

Comment on this clonotype: A much bigger clone sits one base away, suggesting this may be a read error. The chain joins TRBV20-1 to TRBJ2-3, with 7 bases matching TRBD1. Germline CDR1 is DFQATT and CDR2 is SNEGSKA (reference sequence). The CDR3 consists of 14 residues. V dropped 1 base and J dropped 0; count of bases not matched to a gene: 1. The CDR3: CSARGDSSTDTQYF. The CDR3 coding sequence is TGCAGTGCTAGAGGGGACAGCAGCACAGATACGCAGTATTTT.

On this clonotype: The final CDR3 position lacks the conserved phenylalanine or tryptophan, pointing to a likely read error. The chain uses TRBV11-2 and TRBJ1-3, with D possibly being TRBD1 (6 bases). The CDR3 is made up of 15 amino acids. Looked up from germline, CDR1 is SGHAT and CDR2 is FQNNGV. The V gene lost 3 bases and the J gene lost 1 base, with 10 bases spanning the gap. The CDR3 DNA is TGTGCCAGCAGCTTTCAGGGGTCGTCTGGAAACACCATATATTCT. This sequence encodes CASSFQGSSGNTIYS.

This clonotype was seen a single time. The rearrangement joins TRBV29-1 to TRBJ2-2; D is unclear. Germline loops: CDR1 SQVTM, CDR2 ANQGSEA. Deletions cut 5 bases from V and 3 bases from J, with 7 bases between. This CDR3 comprises 12 residues. In DNA form, the CDR3 reads TGCAGCGTTCACTCGGACACCGGGGAGCTGTTTTTT. This sequence encodes CSVHSDTGELFF.